A single sample is the source of the 15 T cell receptor beta chains below, sequenced in a study of shared clonotypes between healthy human individuals. Assay used: immunoSEQ multiplex PCR; TCRdb lists only in-frame clones, some missing. The repertoire holds some 2.1 million clones, with roughly 94% as singletons. Material for sequencing was naive CD4+ T cells sorted from blood. As for subset: CD45RA+ positively selected. The receptors stem from a man aged 18 to 30 in good health.

The chain carries TRBV5-1 and TRBJ2-3, with D perhaps TRBD2 (7 bases). This CDR3 has 16 amino acids. Trimming left V 4 bases short and J 1 base short, with 16 bases between. CDR1 SGHRS and CDR2 YFSETQ come from the germline V gene. Here the CDR3 reads CASSLGASGGTDTQYF. The CDR3 region has the DNA TGCGCCAGCAGCCTGGGGGCTAGCGGAGGCACAGATACGCAGTATTTT.

V and J are TRBV6-1 and TRBJ1-4, with a tentative D call TRBD1 (6 bases). The CDR3 has 15 residues. V was cut by 3 bases and J by 4 bases, with 12 bases left in between. The germline CDR1 and CDR2 sequences are MNHNS and SASEGT. Written as DNA, the CDR3 is TGTGCCAGCAGTGATCCAGGGGCCGTTAATGAAAAACTGTTTTTT. Translating gives CASSDPGAVNEKLFF.

On this clone itself: One end of the junction fails to match germline, which may point to a read error. The chain has TRBV7-9 and TRBJ2-5; possible D gene TRBD2, 5 bases. The CDR3 totals 14 residues. Per germline, CDR1 SEHNR and CDR2 FQNEAQ (reference sequence). The CDR3 here is CASTLGPTGETQYF. The CDR3 nucleotides read TGTGCCAGCACCTTAGGACCGACGGGGGAGACCCAGTACTTC.

The CDR3: CASSPGVSSPLHF. The DNA for the CDR3 is TGCGCCAGCAGCCCGGGGGTATCTTCACCCCTCCACTTT. This chain joins TRBV4-3 and TRBJ1-6, with D possibly matching TRBD1 (5 bases). Germline CDR1 LGHNA, CDR2 YSLEER. The CDR3 length is 13 residues. Trimming shortened V by 4 bases and J by 9 bases, and 10 bases separated the two germline ends.

The V call is TRBV4-1, the J call TRBJ2-3; no firm D call. V lost 3 bases and J 6 bases, leaving 7 bases between the germline ends. There are 12 residues in the CDR3. Germline loops: CDR1 MGHRA, CDR2 YSYEKL. The CDR3 bases are TGCGCCAGCAGCCATGTAGGGGATACGCAGTATTTT. Its translation is CASSHVGDTQYF.

The CDR3 reads CASSSLSIYNEQFF. Here the CDR3 DNA reads TGTGCCAGCAGCTCCCTCTCTATATACAATGAGCAGTTCTTC. V usage is TRBV7-2 and J usage is TRBJ2-1; D unresolved. There are 14 residues in the CDR3. With 4 bases removed from V and 4 bases from J, the gap between germline ends came to 11 bases. Germline lookup yields CDR1 SGHTA and CDR2 FQGNSA.

The rearrangement joins TRBV7-6 to TRBJ1-6; possible D gene TRBD1, 5 bases. This CDR3 spans 13 amino acids. Germline CDR1 is SGHVS and CDR2 is FNYEAQ. V shed 6 bases and J shed 7 bases, with 10 bases lying between them. In DNA, the CDR3 is TGTGCCAGCAGTCGGTCAGGGAATTCACCCCTCCACTTT. Translating gives CASSRSGNSPLHF.

This clone was seen just once. V and J are TRBV7-2 and TRBJ2-5; a weak D match, TRBD1 (5 bases). In germline, CDR1 is SGHTA, CDR2 FQGNSA. V shed 5 bases and J shed 5 bases, with 12 bases lying between them. This CDR3 is 13 amino acids long. The CDR3 nucleotides are TGTGCCAGCAGCCGTGGGGCTGGGGAGACCCAGTACTTC. This translates into CASSRGAGETQYF.

This clone was detected only once. This rearrangement joins TRBV6-1 to TRBJ2-7, with D maybe TRBD1 (6 bases). The length of the CDR3 is 15 residues. Germline V gene data show CDR1 as MNHNS and CDR2 as SASEGT. Deletions cut 0 bases from V and 4 bases from J, with 13 bases between. The CDR3 DNA reads as TGTGCCAGCAGTGAAGCGGGACACGTCGGTTACGAGCAGTACTTC. Translated: CASSEAGHVGYEQYF.

In this sample, this clone turned up once. This chain links TRBV2 with TRBJ2-2, with D uncertain. The CDR3 spans 13 residues. V lost 5 bases to trimming and J lost 3 bases, with 7 bases between them. Germline CDR1 and CDR2: SNHLY and FYNNEI. The CDR3 region has the DNA TGTGCCAGCAGTCGTCAAGACACCGGGGAGCTGTTTTTT. This sequence encodes CASSRQDTGELFF.

The genes are TRBV7-2 and TRBJ2-4, with D tentatively TRBD2 (6 bases). CDR3 length: 14 residues. CDR1 and CDR2 from the germline V gene are SGHTA and FQGNSA. Trimming left V 5 bases short and J 15 bases short, with 23 bases between. The CDR3: CASSDWRANAQWYF. CDR3 DNA sequence: TGTGCCAGCAGCGATTGGAGGGCAAATGCTCAGTGGTACTTC.

The chain recombines TRBV30 with TRBJ2-3; D is uncertain. The CDR3 covers 10 residues. The germline V gene encodes CDR1 GTSNPN and CDR2 SVGIG (reference sequence). Trimming removed 2 bases from V and 5 bases from J, with 2 bases in between. The CDR3 loop is CAWSQDTQYF. CDR3 DNA sequence: TGTGCCTGGAGTCAAGATACGCAGTATTTT.

CDR3 bases: TGTGCCAGCAGCCTTGGGGGACAGGGAAAAACGGTATCCTACAATGAGCAGTTCTTC. Translation: CASSLGGQGKTVSYNEQFF. The V call is TRBV9, the J call TRBJ2-1, with TRBD1 matching 9 bases. The V and J ends lost 4 bases and 1 base, in that order; junction bases with no gene match: 15. This CDR3 has 19 amino acids. Looked up from germline, CDR1 is SGDLS and CDR2 is YYNGEE.

The V call is TRBV6-6, the J call TRBJ2-3, with D perhaps matching TRBD2 (6 bases). The CDR3 is made up of 15 amino acids. Trimming removed 8 bases from V and 2 bases from J, with 17 bases in between. Germline loops: CDR1 MNHNY, CDR2 SVGAGI (reference sequence). The CDR3: CASLNSGKNTDTQYF. The CDR3 DNA reads TGTGCCAGCCTTAATAGCGGAAAAAACACAGATACGCAGTATTTT.

The gene calls are TRBV19 and TRBJ2-2; maybe TRBD1 (6 bases). Germline CDR1 and CDR2: LNHDA and SQIVND (reference sequence). Trimming cost V 2 bases and J 2 bases, with 12 bases left between them. The CDR3 length is 16 residues. Here the CDR3 reads CASSISTGHNTGELFF. CDR3 DNA sequence: TGTGCCAGTAGTATATCGACGGGACATAACACCGGGGAGCTGTTTTTT.